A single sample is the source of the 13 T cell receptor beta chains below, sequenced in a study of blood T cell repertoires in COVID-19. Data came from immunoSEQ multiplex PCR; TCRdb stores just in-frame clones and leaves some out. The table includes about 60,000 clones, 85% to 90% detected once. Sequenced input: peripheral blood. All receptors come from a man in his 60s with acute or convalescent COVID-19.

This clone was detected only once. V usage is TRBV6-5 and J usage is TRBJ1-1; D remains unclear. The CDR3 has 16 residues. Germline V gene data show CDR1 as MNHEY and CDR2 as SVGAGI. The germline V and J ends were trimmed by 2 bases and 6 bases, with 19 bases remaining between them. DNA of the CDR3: TGTGCCAGCAGTTACCAAGCAGGCAGACAATCGGCTGAAGCTTTCTTT. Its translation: CASSYQAGRQSAEAFF.

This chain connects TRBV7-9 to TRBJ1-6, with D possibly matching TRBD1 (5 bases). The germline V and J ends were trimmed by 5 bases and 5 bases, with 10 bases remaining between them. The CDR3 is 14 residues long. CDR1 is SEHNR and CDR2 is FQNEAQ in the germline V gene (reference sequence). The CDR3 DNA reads TGTGCCAGCAGCCGAATACAGGATAATTCACCCCTCCACTTT. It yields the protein CASSRIQDNSPLHF.

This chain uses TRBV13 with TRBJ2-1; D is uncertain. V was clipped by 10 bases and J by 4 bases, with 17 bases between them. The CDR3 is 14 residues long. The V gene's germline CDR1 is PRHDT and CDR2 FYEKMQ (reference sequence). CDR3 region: CATLLPGEYNEQFF. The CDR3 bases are TGTGCCACCCTGCTACCCGGAGAGTACAATGAGCAGTTCTTC.

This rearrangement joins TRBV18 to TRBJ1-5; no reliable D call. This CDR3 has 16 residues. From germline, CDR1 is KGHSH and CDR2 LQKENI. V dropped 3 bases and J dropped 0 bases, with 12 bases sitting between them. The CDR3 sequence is CASSPSTGNSNQPQHF. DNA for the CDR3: TGTGCCAGCTCACCTTCCACGGGGAATAGCAATCAGCCCCAGCATTTT.

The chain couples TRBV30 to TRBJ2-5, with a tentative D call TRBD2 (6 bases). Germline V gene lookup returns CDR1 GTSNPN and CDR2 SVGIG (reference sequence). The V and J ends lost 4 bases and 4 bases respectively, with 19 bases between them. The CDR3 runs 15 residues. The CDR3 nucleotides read TGTGCCTGGAAGCCCCTCGGGACTCCTGGAGAGACCCAGTACTTC. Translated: CAWKPLGTPGETQYF.

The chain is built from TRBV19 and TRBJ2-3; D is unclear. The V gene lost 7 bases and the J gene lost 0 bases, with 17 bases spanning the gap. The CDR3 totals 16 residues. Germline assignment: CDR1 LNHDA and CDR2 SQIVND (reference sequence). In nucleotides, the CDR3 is TGTGCCAGTACCCGAGGTTCTGGAATTAGCACAGATACGCAGTATTTT. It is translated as CASTRGSGISTDTQYF.

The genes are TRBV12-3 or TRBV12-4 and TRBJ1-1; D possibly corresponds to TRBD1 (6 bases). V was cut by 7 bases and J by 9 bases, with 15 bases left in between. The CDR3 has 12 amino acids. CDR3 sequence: CASTLGHLKAFF. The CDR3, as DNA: TGTGCCAGCACCCTGGGACACTTGAAAGCTTTCTTT.

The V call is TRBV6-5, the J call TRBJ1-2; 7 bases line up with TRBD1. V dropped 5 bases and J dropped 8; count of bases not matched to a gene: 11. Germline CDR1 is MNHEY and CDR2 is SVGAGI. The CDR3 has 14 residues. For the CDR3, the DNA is TGTGCCAGCAGTACCCAAGGGGGCGCCGGCGGCTACACCTTC. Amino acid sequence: CASSTQGGAGGYTF.

DNA for the CDR3: TGTGCCAGCAGGGGCCCCTCCTACAATGAGCAGTTCTTC. This sequence encodes CASRGPSYNEQFF. V is TRBV12-3 or TRBV12-4 and J is TRBJ2-1, with D hard to call. Trimming removed 6 bases at V and 0 bases at J, with 6 bases between. The CDR3 extends over 13 amino acids.

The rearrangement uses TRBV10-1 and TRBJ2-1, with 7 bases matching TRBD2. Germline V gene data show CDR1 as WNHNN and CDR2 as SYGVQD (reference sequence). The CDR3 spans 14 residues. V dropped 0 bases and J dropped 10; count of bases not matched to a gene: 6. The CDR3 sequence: CASSESGGSKEQFF. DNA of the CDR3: TGCGCCAGCAGTGAGTCGGGCGGGAGTAAGGAGCAGTTCTTC.

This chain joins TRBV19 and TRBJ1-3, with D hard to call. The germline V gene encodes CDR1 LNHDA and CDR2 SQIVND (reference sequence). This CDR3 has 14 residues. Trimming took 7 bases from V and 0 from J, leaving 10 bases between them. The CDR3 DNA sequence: TGTGCCAGTACCTACCGGGACTCTGGAAACACCATATATTTT. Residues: CASTYRDSGNTIYF.

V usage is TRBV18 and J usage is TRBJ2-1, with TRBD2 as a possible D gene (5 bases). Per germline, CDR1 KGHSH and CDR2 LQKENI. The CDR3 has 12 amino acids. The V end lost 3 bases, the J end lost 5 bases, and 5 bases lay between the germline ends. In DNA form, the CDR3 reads TGTGCCAGCTCACCCGGGGACAATGAGCAGTTCTTC. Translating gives CASSPGDNEQFF.

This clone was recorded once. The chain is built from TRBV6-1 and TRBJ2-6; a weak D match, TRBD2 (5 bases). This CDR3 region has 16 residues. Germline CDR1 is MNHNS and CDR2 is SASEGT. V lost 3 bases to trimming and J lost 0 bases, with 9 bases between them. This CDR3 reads CASSDPGSSGANVLTF. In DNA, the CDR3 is TGTGCCAGCAGTGATCCGGGGAGCTCTGGGGCCAACGTCCTGACTTTC.